The 32 T cell receptor beta chains below all came from one sample that was sequenced in a study of post-analysis software for immune sequencing data. Unique molecular identifiers were present in the TCR beta cDNA libraries. MiXCR was run by TCRdb on the PCR reads, yielding one entry per CDR3 protein. The sample comprises around 160,000 distinct CDR3 sequences, roughly 40% of which are singletons, and 25% to 30% rests with the top ten. Material: blood, obtained after autologous hematopoietic stem cell transplantation. The receptors were gathered from a girl aged 10 to 17 with multiple sclerosis.

This chain connects TRBV20-1 to TRBJ1-1, with D possibly matching TRBD1 (6 bases). Between the trimmed V and J ends, which lost 6 bases and 4 bases, there was a span of 15 bases. CDR1 is DFQATT and CDR2 is SNEGSKA in the germline V gene (reference sequence). CDR3 length equals 13 residues. The chain's CDR3 is CSAVTGGITEAFF. DNA for the CDR3: TGCAGTGCAGTGACAGGCGGGATCACTGAAGCTTTCTTT.

The rearrangement links TRBV28 to TRBJ2-3, with TRBD2 matching over 9 bases. The CDR3 is made up of 14 amino acids. V shed 2 bases and J 5 bases; nucleotides not matched to a gene: 2. Germline assignment: CDR1 MDHEN and CDR2 SYDVKM. The CDR3 DNA sequence: TGTGCCAGCAGTTTACTAGCGGGGATAGATACGCAGTATTTT. It specifies CASSLLAGIDTQYF.

This clonotype was detected a few times. As DNA, the CDR3 is TGCGCCAGCAGCCCCGTAAGTGGGGAATACGAGCAGTACTTC. It is translated as CASSPVSGEYEQYF. The rearrangement uses TRBV5-1 and TRBJ2-5; D call uncertain. The DNA end is a closer match to TRBJ2-7, so the J assignment may be wrong. CDR1 and CDR2 from the germline V gene are SGHRS and YFSETQ. This CDR3 has 14 residues.

V is TRBV20-1 and J is TRBJ2-6; TRBD1 or TRBD2 may be the D gene (5 bases each). The CDR3 spans 15 residues. Trimming removed 6 bases from V and 0 bases from J, with 12 bases in between. From germline, CDR1 is DFQATT and CDR2 SNEGSKA (reference sequence). DNA for the CDR3: TGCAGTGCCGAGGGGCACCGCTCTGGGGCCAACGTCCTGACTTTC. It is translated as CSAEGHRSGANVLTF.

Only a few counts were recorded for this clonotype. V usage is TRBV7-2 and J usage is TRBJ2-1; 10 bases line up with TRBD2. The CDR3 sequence is 19 residues long. The ends lost 3 bases at V and 4 bases at J; junction bases unmatched: 15. Germline V gene lookup returns CDR1 SGHTA and CDR2 FQGNSA. This CDR3 is CASSFSGLAEGTVYNEQFF. The DNA of the CDR3 is TGTGCCAGCAGCTTTAGTGGACTAGCGGAGGGAACGGTTTACAATGAGCAGTTCTTC.

This clonotype was observed a few times. V is TRBV5-1 and J is TRBJ2-4, with 8 bases identical to TRBD2. The J call could be wrong; TRBJ2-5 is a better fit for the DNA end. Germline V gene data show CDR1 as SGHRS and CDR2 as YFSETQ. The CDR3 runs to 15 residues. The CDR3 coding sequence is TGCGCCAGCAGCCAGGAACCCGGACTAGCTGGGACCCAGTACTTC. The encoded protein is CASSQEPGLAGTQYF.

This clonotype occurred a few times. The chain recombines TRBV15 with TRBJ2-2; 10 bases match TRBD2. This CDR3 contains 15 residues. Germline V gene data show CDR1 as LNHNV and CDR2 as YYDKDF (reference sequence). V lost 0 bases and J lost 6; bases outside the gene matches: 1. CDR3 sequence (DNA): TGTGCCACCAGCAGAGATCTAGCGGGGGCCGGGGAGCTGTTTTTT. Translating it yields CATSRDLAGAGELFF.

The table lists this clonotype with a few counts. The rearrangement links TRBV12-3 or TRBV12-4 to TRBJ2-1, with 8 bases aligning to TRBD1. This CDR3 is built from 13 residues. With V trimmed by 6 bases and J by 9 bases, 7 bases remained unmatched. CDR3 sequence (DNA): TGTGCCAGCAGAGGGGACAGGAACACTGAGCAGTTCTTC. This codes for CASRGDRNTEQFF.

This clonotype has more than one count but fewer than ten. The CDR3 DNA is TGTGCCAGCAGCGGGAGGACAGGGGTCGGCAATGAGCAGTTCTTC. Its translation: CASSGRTGVGNEQFF. The chain has TRBV9 and TRBJ2-1; TRBD1 aligns across 9 bases. The CDR3 spans 15 residues. With 3 bases clipped from V and 6 bases from J, the junction kept 7 bases outside the gene matches. Germline V gene data show CDR1 as SGDLS and CDR2 as YYNGEE.

This clonotype has just a few counts. This chain connects TRBV5-1 to TRBJ2-1; possible D gene TRBD1, 5 bases. Trimming pared 4 bases from V and 8 bases from J, leaving 16 bases between. The CDR3 totals 14 residues. Germline-derived CDR1 and CDR2 are SGHRS and YFSETQ. The CDR3: CASSPQELNHEQFF. Written as DNA, the CDR3 is TGCGCCAGCAGCCCACAGGAACTGAACCATGAGCAGTTCTTC.

With regard to this clonotype: One junction end disagrees with the germline gene, perhaps due to a read error. The rearrangement joins TRBV7-7 to TRBJ2-2; TRBD2 might be the D (6 bases). Germline V lookup: CDR1 SSHAT, CDR2 FNYEAQ (reference sequence). The CDR3 is 15 residues long. The CDR3 nucleotides are TGTGCTAGCACCCCCCAGGGACTGAACACCGGGGAGCTGTTTTTT. Residues: CASTPQGLNTGELFF.

This clonotype was detected only a few times. The chain links TRBV28 to TRBJ1-4; no clear D. The V and J ends lost 5 bases and 4 bases respectively, with 11 bases between them. The CDR3 loop spans 14 amino acids. Germline V gene lookup returns CDR1 MDHEN and CDR2 SYDVKM. This CDR3 is CASSQPTVNEKLFF. DNA for the CDR3: TGTGCCAGCAGTCAACCGACCGTTAATGAAAAACTGTTTTTT.

This clonotype was detected many times. This chain links TRBV25-1 with TRBJ1-5; D is unclear. Germline V CDR1 and CDR2: MGHDK, SYGVNS. V lost 4 bases and J lost 2, with 12 bases in between. The CDR3 loop spans 15 amino acids. The CDR3 region is CASSGRGFGNQPQHF. CDR3 DNA sequence: TGTGCCAGCAGTGGGAGAGGCTTCGGCAATCAGCCCCAGCATTTT.

CDR3 in DNA: TGTGCCAGCACCCAGTGGGCCCCAGGGGCGGACGAGCAGTACTTC. Its translation is CASTQWAPGADEQYF. The chain has TRBV12-3 or TRBV12-4 and TRBJ2-7; perhaps TRBD1 as D (6 bases). V lost 7 bases and J lost 5, with 21 bases in between. CDR3 length: 15 residues.

The chain has TRBV5-1 and TRBJ2-7, with D uncertain. The CDR3 runs to 13 residues. CDR1 is SGHRS, CDR2 YFSETQ, per germline. V was trimmed by 7 bases and J by 3 bases, leaving 14 bases between them. The CDR3, as DNA: TGCGCCAGCCACCCCGGCGGAAGCTACGAGCAGTACTTC. Protein product: CASHPGGSYEQYF.

The chain combines TRBV25-1 with TRBJ2-7, with D hard to call. V was clipped by 3 bases and J by 0 bases, with 12 bases between them. The V gene's germline CDR1 is MGHDK and CDR2 SYGVNS. The CDR3 has 15 residues. This CDR3 reads CASSEFGPASYEQYF. CDR3 sequence (DNA): TGTGCCAGCAGTGAGTTCGGTCCCGCCTCCTACGAGCAGTACTTC.

In this sample, this clonotype turned up once. CDR3 sequence reads: CASSTWYSGSTDTQYF. CDR3 nucleotide sequence: TGTGCCAGCAGCACGTGGTATAGCGGTAGCACAGATACGCAGTATTTT. The rearrangement uses TRBV7-8 and TRBJ2-3; D may be TRBD2 (6 bases). V dropped 5 bases and J dropped 0 bases, with 15 bases sitting between them. CDR3 length: 16 residues. The germline V gene encodes CDR1 SGHVS and CDR2 FQNEAQ.

The V call is TRBV18, the J call TRBJ2-5, with D uncertain. V lost 1 base, J lost 2 bases, and 8 bases lay in between. Germline V gene data show CDR1 as KGHSH and CDR2 as LQKENI. The CDR3 loop spans 14 amino acids. This CDR3 reads CASSPLIQQETQYF. Written as DNA, the CDR3 is TGTGCCAGCTCACCACTGATTCAGCAAGAGACCCAGTACTTC. The whole variable domain, filled in from reference TRBV18 and TRBJ2-5, reads NAGVMQNPRHLVRRRGQEARLRCSPMKGHSHVYWYRQLPEEGLKFMVYLQKENIIDESGMPKERFSAEFPKEGPSILRIQQVVRGDSAAYFCASSPLIQQETQYFGPGTRLLVL.

This clonotype was seen only a few times. The chain uses TRBV12-3 or TRBV12-4 and TRBJ2-1, with 11 positions matching TRBD2. With 4 bases clipped from V and 10 bases from J, the junction kept 9 bases outside the gene matches. This CDR3 has 15 amino acids. The DNA of the CDR3 is TGTGCCAGCAGTTCGGGACTAGCGGTTCTAGGGGAGCAGTTCTTC. It translates to CASSSGLAVLGEQFF.

In its sample, this clonotype was seen a few times. This chain joins TRBV20-1 and TRBJ2-3, with 10 bases identical to TRBD2. Looked up from germline, CDR1 is DFQATT and CDR2 is SNEGSKA (reference sequence). The V and J ends lost 6 bases and 6 bases, in that order; junction bases with no gene match: 12. The CDR3 spans 15 residues. The CDR3 is CSAAGAGGPGDTQYF. The CDR3 coding sequence is TGCAGTGCCGCTGGAGCGGGAGGGCCCGGGGATACGCAGTATTTT.

This chain uses TRBV2 with TRBJ2-3; D could derive from TRBD1 or TRBD2 (5 bases each). The germline CDR1 and CDR2 sequences are SNHLY and FYNNEI. The CDR3 is made up of 17 amino acids. Trimming took off 7 bases at V and 1 base at J, with 21 bases between the two ends. This CDR3 reads CASMGIRGRSGTDTQYF. In DNA form, the CDR3 reads TGTGCCAGCATGGGGATACGGGGACGCAGTGGCACAGATACGCAGTATTTT.

The V call is TRBV27, the J call TRBJ1-1, with D unresolved. The CDR3 spans 13 residues. Germline values: CDR1 MNHEY, CDR2 SMNVEV (reference sequence). V lost 8 bases, J lost 4 bases, and 14 bases lay in between. The chain's CDR3 is CASALGSGTEAFF. CDR3 nucleotide sequence: TGTGCCAGCGCCCTGGGAAGTGGCACTGAAGCTTTCTTT.

This chain connects TRBV18 to TRBJ2-6; the D is unclear. The V end lost 3 bases, the J end lost 8 bases, and 14 bases lay between the germline ends. Germline V gene sequence: CDR1 KGHSH, CDR2 LQKENI. CDR3 size: 15 residues. The chain's CDR3 is CASSPSLLGSNVLTF. In DNA form, the CDR3 reads TGTGCCAGCTCACCGAGTTTGTTGGGTTCCAACGTCCTGACTTTC.

V gene TRBV5-1 combines with J gene TRBJ2-5, with 14 bases that match TRBD2. The length of the CDR3 is 16 residues. The ends lost 4 bases at V and 5 bases at J; junction bases unmatched: 7. The germline gives CDR1 SGHRS, CDR2 YFSETQ. CDR3 residues: CASSRGLAGVEETQYF. CDR3 coding DNA: TGCGCCAGCAGCCGGGGACTAGCGGGAGTTGAGGAGACCCAGTACTTC.

This clonotype was observed a few times. This CDR3 is CASSLAGGGSYEQYF. In nucleotides, the CDR3 is TGTGCCAGCAGTTTAGCGGGAGGAGGGTCCTACGAGCAGTACTTC. The gene calls are TRBV27 and TRBJ2-7, with TRBD2 matching over 8 bases. CDR1 is MNHEY, CDR2 SMNVEV, per germline (reference sequence). The V and J ends lost 2 bases and 1 base, in that order; junction bases with no gene match: 4. The CDR3 is made up of 15 amino acids.

There are many counts of this clonotype. The DNA of the CDR3 is TGTGCCAGCAGTGACGGGGGAGCAGGCAATGAGCAGTTCTTC. This codes for CASSDGGAGNEQFF. The chain is built from TRBV6-4 and TRBJ2-1; D may correspond to TRBD1 or TRBD2 (5 bases each). The CDR3 contains 14 residues. In germline, CDR1 is MRHNA, CDR2 SNTAGT. The V end was cut by 2 bases, the J end by 6 bases, with 11 bases between.

This clonotype was observed a handful of times. V usage is TRBV14 and J usage is TRBJ2-3, with D perhaps TRBD1 (5 bases). CDR1 and CDR2 from the germline V gene are SGHDN and FVKESK. The CDR3 runs 17 residues. V was pared by 4 bases and J by 4 bases, with 21 bases between. The CDR3 protein is CASSLKQAVSSADTQYF. In DNA, the CDR3 is TGTGCCAGCAGCCTAAAACAGGCAGTCTCTAGTGCAGATACGCAGTATTTT.

V usage is TRBV9 and J usage is TRBJ2-7; D is unresolved. CDR1 and CDR2 from the germline V gene are SGDLS and YYNGEE. V dropped 3 bases and J dropped 1 base, with 14 bases sitting between them. The CDR3 is made up of 15 amino acids. The CDR3 DNA reads as TGTGCCAGCAGCGCGGGCGCAGTTAAGTCCTACGAGCAGTACTTC. Translation: CASSAGAVKSYEQYF.

This clonotype was recorded at least ten times. The chain uses TRBV12-3 or TRBV12-4 and TRBJ2-1; TRBD1 matches 10 bases. The CDR3 sequence is 17 residues long. The trim removed 5 bases at V and 4 bases at J, leaving 11 bases unmatched. CDR3 amino acids: CASSPPGQGYGYNEQFF. CDR3 DNA: TGTGCCAGCAGTCCCCCGGGACAGGGGTACGGTTACAATGAGCAGTTCTTC.

The sample holds a few counts of this clonotype. The V gene is TRBV29-1, the J gene TRBJ1-2; TRBD1 might be the D (5 bases). The V and J ends lost 4 bases and 2 bases respectively, with 14 bases between them. Germline V gene sequence: CDR1 SQVTM, CDR2 ANQGSEA. This CDR3 is built from 14 residues. Here the CDR3 reads CSVVGGTGNYGYTF. The CDR3 DNA is TGCAGCGTTGTTGGGGGGACCGGGAACTATGGCTACACCTTC.

This chain connects TRBV5-8 to TRBJ2-7; 10 positions match TRBD2. With 1 base clipped from V and 6 bases from J, the junction kept 7 bases outside the gene matches. Germline values: CDR1 SGHTS, CDR2 YDEGEE. The CDR3 loop spans 15 amino acids. CDR3 bases: TGTGCCAGCAGCTTGAGGCTAGCGGGAGCCGGCGAGCAGTACTTC. This sequence encodes CASSLRLAGAGEQYF.

Ten or more counts support this clonotype. The chain couples TRBV12-3 or TRBV12-4 to TRBJ2-5; 10 bases are shared with TRBD1. Trimming removed 3 bases from V and 4 bases from J; junction bases left unmatched: 5. The CDR3 totals 15 residues. CDR3 in amino acids: CASSFDRGPGETQYF. CDR3 sequence (DNA): TGTGCCAGCAGTTTCGACAGGGGGCCTGGAGAGACCCAGTACTTC.